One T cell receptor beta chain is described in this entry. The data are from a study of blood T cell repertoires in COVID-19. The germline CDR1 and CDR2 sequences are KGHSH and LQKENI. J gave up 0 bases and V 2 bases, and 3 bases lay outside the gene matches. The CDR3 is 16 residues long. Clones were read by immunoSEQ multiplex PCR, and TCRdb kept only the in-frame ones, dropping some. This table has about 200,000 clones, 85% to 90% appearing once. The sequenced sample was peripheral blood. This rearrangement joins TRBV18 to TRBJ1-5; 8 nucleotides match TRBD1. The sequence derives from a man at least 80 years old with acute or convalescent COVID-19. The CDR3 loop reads CASSPIGQGSNQPQHF. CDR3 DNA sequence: TGTGCCAGCTCACCAATAGGACAGGGTAGCAATCAGCCCCAGCATTTT.